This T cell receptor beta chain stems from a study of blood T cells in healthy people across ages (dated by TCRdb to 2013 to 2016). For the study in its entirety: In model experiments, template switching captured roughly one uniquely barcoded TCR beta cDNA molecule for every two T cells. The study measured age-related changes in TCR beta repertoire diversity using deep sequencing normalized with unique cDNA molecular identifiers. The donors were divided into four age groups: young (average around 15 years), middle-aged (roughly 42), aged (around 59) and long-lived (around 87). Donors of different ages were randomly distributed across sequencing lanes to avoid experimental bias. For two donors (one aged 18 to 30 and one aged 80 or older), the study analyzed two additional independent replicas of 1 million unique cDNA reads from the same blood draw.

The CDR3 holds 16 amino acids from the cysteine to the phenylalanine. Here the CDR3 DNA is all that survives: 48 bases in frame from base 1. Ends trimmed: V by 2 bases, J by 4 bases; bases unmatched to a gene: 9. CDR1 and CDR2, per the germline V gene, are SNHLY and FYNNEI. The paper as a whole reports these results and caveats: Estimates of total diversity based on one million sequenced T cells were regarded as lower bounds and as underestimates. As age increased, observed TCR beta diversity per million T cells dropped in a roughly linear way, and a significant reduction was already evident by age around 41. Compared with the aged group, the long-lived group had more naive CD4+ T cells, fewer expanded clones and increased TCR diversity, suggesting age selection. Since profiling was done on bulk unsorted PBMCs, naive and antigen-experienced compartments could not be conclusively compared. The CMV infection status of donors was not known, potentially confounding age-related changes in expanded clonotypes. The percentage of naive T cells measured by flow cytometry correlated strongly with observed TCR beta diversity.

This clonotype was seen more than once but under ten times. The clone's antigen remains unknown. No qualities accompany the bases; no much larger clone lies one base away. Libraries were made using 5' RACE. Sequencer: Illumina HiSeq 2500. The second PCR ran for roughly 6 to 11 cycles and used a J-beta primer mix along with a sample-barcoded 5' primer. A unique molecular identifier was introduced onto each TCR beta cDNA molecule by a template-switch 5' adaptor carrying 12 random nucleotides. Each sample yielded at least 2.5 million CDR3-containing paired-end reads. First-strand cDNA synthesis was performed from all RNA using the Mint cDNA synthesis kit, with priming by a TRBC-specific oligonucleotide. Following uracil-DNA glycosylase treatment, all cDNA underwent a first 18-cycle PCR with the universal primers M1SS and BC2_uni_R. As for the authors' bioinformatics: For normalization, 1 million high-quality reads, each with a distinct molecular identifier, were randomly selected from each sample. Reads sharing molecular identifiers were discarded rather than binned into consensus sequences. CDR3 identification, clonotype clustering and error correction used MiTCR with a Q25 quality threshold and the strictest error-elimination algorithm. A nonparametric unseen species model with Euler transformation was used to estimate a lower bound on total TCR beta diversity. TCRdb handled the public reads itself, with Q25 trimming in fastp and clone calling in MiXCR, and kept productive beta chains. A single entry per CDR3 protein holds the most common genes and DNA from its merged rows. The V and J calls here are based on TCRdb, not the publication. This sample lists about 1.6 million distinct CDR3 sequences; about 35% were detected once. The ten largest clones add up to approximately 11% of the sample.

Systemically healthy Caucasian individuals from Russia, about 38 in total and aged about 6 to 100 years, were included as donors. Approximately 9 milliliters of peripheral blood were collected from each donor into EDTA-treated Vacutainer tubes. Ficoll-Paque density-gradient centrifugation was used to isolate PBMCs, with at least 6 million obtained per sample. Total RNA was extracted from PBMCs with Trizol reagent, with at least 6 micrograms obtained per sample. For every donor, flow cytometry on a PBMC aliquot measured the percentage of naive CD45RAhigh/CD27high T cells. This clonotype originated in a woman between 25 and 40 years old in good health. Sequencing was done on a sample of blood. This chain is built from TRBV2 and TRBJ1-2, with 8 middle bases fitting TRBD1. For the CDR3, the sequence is CASSEFGQGEPYGYTF. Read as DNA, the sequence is TGTGCCAGCAGTGAATTCGGACAGGGCGAACCCTATGGCTACACCTTC.